This T cell receptor (beta chain) was sequenced in a study of control samples from healthy donors and cancer patients. Sequencing used immunoSEQ multiplex PCR; TCRdb keeps in-frame clones, though not all of them. The profile shows some 160,000 clones, about nine tenths of them singletons. The CDR3 is made up of 15 amino acids. Losses at the gene ends were 0 bases for V and 5 bases for J; bases not matched to a gene: 6. Looked up from germline, CDR1 is LGHNA and CDR2 is YSLEER. Sequences were obtained from blood. The rearrangement uses TRBV4-3 and TRBJ1-1, with 7 nucleotides matching TRBD1. This sequence was found in a young man in good health. The CDR3 region is CASSQEQGLGTEAFF. The CDR3 DNA sequence: TGCGCCAGCAGCCAAGAACAGGGGCTGGGGACTGAAGCTTTCTTT.